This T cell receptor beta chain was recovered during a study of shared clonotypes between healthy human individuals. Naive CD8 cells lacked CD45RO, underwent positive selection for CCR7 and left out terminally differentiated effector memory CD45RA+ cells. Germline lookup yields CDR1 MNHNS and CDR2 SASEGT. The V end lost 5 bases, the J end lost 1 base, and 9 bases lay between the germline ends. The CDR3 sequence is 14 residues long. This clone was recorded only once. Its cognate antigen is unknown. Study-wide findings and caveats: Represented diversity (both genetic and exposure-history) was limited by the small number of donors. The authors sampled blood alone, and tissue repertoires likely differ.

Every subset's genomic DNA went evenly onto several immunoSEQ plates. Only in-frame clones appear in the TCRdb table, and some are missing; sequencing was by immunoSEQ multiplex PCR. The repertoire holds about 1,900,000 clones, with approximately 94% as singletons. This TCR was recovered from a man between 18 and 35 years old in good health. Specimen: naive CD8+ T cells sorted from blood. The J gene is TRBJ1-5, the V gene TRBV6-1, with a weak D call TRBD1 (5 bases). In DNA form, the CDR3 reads TGTGCCAGCAGTCCCCGGGACAGCAATCAGCCCCAGCATTTT. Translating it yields CASSPRDSNQPQHF.